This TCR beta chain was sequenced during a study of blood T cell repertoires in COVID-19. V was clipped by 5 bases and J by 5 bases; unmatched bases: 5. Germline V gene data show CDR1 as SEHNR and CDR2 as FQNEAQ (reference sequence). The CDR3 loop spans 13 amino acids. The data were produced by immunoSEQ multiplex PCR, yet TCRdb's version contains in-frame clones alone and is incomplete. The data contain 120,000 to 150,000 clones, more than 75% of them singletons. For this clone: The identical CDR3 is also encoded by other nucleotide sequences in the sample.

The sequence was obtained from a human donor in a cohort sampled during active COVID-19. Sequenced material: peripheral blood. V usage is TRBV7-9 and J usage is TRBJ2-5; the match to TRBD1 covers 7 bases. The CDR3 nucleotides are TGTGCCAGCAGCCTAGACAGGGCGGAGACCCAGTACTTC. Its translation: CASSLDRAETQYF.